These T cell receptor beta chains were read from a single sample in a study of identifying expanded T cells in peripheral blood. Assay: immunoSEQ multiplex PCR; the TCRdb copy retains only in-frame clones and omits some. The data hold over 100,000 clones, with roughly nine tenths observed a single time. Source material: blood. All receptors derive from a person between 18 and 75 years old in good health. Both conserved end residues are part of each CDR3. D genes are given only for firm matches. The size of a clone is reported for some rows only, either as once, few or many, or as a class for expanded clones.

j_call: TRBJ2-1; d_call: .; v_call: TRBV2; cdr3_length: 14; clone_size: few; cdr3_aa: CASSEKRGKNEQFF; cdr3_nt: TGTGCCAGCAGTGAAAAAAGGGGGAAAAATGAGCAGTTCTTC
j_call: TRBJ1-1; d_call: TRBD1; v_call: TRBV19; cdr3_length: 14; clone_size: .; cdr3_aa: CASSISLTGGEAFF; cdr3_nt: TGTGCCAGTAGTATTAGCTTGACAGGGGGCGAAGCTTTCTTT
j_call: TRBJ2-7; d_call: .; v_call: TRBV7-9; cdr3_length: 16; clone_size: .; cdr3_aa: CASSHPGWNSGYEQYF; cdr3_nt: TGTGCCAGCAGTCATCCCGGATGGAACTCGGGCTACGAGCAGTACTTC
j_call: TRBJ2-3; d_call: TRBD1; v_call: TRBV10-1; cdr3_length: 16; clone_size: .; cdr3_aa: CASSARGQGGPDTQYF; cdr3_nt: TGCGCCAGCAGTGCGAGGGGACAGGGGGGCCCAGATACGCAGTATTTT
j_call: TRBJ2-1; d_call: TRBD2; v_call: TRBV18; cdr3_length: 17; clone_size: .; cdr3_aa: CASSGGASGSGYNEQFF; cdr3_nt: TGTGCCAGCTCAGGGGGGGCTAGCGGGAGCGGTTACAATGAGCAGTTCTTC
j_call: TRBJ2-1; d_call: TRBD1; v_call: TRBV11-2; cdr3_length: 15; clone_size: .; cdr3_aa: CASSSPGQGVGEQFF; cdr3_nt: TGTGCCAGCAGCTCCCCGGGACAGGGTGTCGGCGAGCAGTTCTTC
j_call: TRBJ2-1; d_call: TRBD2; v_call: TRBV5-1; cdr3_length: 15; clone_size: few; cdr3_aa: CASSPTGTSFYEQFF; cdr3_nt: TGCGCCAGCAGCCCGACCGGGACTAGTTTTTATGAGCAGTTCTTC
j_call: TRBJ1-6; d_call: TRBD1; v_call: TRBV11-2; cdr3_length: 15; clone_size: few; cdr3_aa: CASSPIRDSNSPLHF; cdr3_nt: TGTGCCAGCAGCCCAATCCGGGACAGTAATTCACCCCTCCACTTT
j_call: TRBJ2-2; d_call: .; v_call: TRBV7-9; cdr3_length: 15; clone_size: .; cdr3_aa: CASSLGTIDTGELFF; cdr3_nt: TGTGCCAGCAGCTTAGGGACTATAGACACCGGGGAGCTGTTTTTT
j_call: TRBJ1-2; d_call: .; v_call: TRBV10-1; cdr3_length: 14; clone_size: .; cdr3_aa: CASRPRGQSYGYTF; cdr3_nt: TGCGCCAGCAGACCCAGGGGACAATCCTATGGCTACACCTTC
j_call: TRBJ1-5; d_call: TRBD1; v_call: TRBV4-2; cdr3_length: 17; clone_size: .; cdr3_aa: CASSQDKAGGSNQPQHF; cdr3_nt: TGTGCCAGCAGCCAAGATAAGGCAGGGGGTAGCAATCAGCCCCAGCATTTT
j_call: TRBJ2-3; d_call: TRBD2; v_call: TRBV30; cdr3_length: 14; clone_size: .; cdr3_aa: CAWSAGGGTDTQYF; cdr3_nt: TGTGCCTGGAGTGCTGGGGGGGGCACAGATACGCAGTATTTT
j_call: TRBJ2-7; d_call: .; v_call: TRBV19; cdr3_length: 17; clone_size: once; cdr3_aa: CASSIDLGAGLGYEQYF; cdr3_nt: TGTGCCAGTAGTATAGATCTTGGCGCGGGATTGGGCTACGAGCAGTACTTC
j_call: TRBJ2-3; d_call: TRBD2; v_call: TRBV11-2; cdr3_length: 17; clone_size: .; cdr3_aa: CASSLRLLAGVSDTQYF; cdr3_nt: TGTGCCAGCAGCTTAAGGCTGCTAGCGGGAGTCTCAGATACGCAGTATTTT
j_call: TRBJ2-7; d_call: .; v_call: TRBV5-4; cdr3_length: 15; clone_size: .; cdr3_aa: CASSLPLDGTYEQYF; cdr3_nt: TGTGCCAGCAGCTTGCCCCTGGACGGCACCTACGAGCAGTACTTC
j_call: TRBJ2-7; d_call: TRBD1; v_call: TRBV19; cdr3_length: 15; clone_size: .; cdr3_aa: CASSIEGTGAYEQYF; cdr3_nt: TGTGCCAGTAGTATAGAAGGGACAGGGGCCTACGAGCAGTACTTC
j_call: TRBJ1-1; d_call: TRBD1; v_call: TRBV7-2; cdr3_length: 15; clone_size: .; cdr3_aa: CASSRTGNWNTEAFF; cdr3_nt: TGTGCCAGCAGCCGGACAGGGAACTGGAACACTGAAGCTTTCTTT
j_call: TRBJ1-2; d_call: .; v_call: TRBV14; cdr3_length: 16; clone_size: .; cdr3_aa: CASSPMGRGLNYGYTF; cdr3_nt: TGTGCCAGCAGCCCGATGGGCCGGGGGCTTAACTATGGCTACACCTTC
j_call: TRBJ1-2; d_call: .; v_call: TRBV28; cdr3_length: 14; clone_size: .; cdr3_aa: CASSLLGQNYGYTF; cdr3_nt: TGTGCCAGCAGTTTACTAGGGCAGAACTATGGCTACACCTTC
j_call: TRBJ2-6; d_call: .; v_call: TRBV4-1; cdr3_length: 15; clone_size: .; cdr3_aa: CASSQDRSGANVLTF; cdr3_nt: TGCGCCAGCAGCCAGGATCGCTCTGGGGCCAACGTCCTGACTTTC
j_call: TRBJ1-2; d_call: .; v_call: TRBV5-1; cdr3_length: 13; clone_size: .; cdr3_aa: CASSTGSYDGYTF; cdr3_nt: TGCGCCAGCAGCACTGGTTCTTATGATGGCTACACCTTC
j_call: TRBJ1-5; d_call: .; v_call: TRBV6-1; cdr3_length: 10; clone_size: .; cdr3_aa: CASGDQPQHF; cdr3_nt: TGTGCCAGCGGGGATCAGCCCCAGCATTTT
j_call: TRBJ2-2; d_call: .; v_call: TRBV28; cdr3_length: 15; clone_size: .; cdr3_aa: CASNQQGTGSGELFF; cdr3_nt: TGTGCCAGCAACCAACAGGGTACTGGGTCCGGGGAGCTGTTTTTT
j_call: TRBJ2-5; d_call: TRBD1; v_call: TRBV2; cdr3_length: 15; clone_size: .; cdr3_aa: CASSPTRQGEETQYF; cdr3_nt: TGTGCCAGCAGCCCAACGAGGCAGGGGGAAGAGACCCAGTACTTC